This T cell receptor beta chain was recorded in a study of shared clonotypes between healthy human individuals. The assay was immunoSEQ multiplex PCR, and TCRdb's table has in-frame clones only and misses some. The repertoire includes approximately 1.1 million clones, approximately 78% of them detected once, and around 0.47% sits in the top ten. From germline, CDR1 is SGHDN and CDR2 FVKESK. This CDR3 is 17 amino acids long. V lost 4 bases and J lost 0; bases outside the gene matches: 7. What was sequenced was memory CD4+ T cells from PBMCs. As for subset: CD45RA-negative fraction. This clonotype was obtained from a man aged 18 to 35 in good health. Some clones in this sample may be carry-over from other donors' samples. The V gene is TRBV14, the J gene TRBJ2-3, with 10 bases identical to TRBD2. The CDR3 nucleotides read TGTGCCAGCAGCCTGCGACTAGCGGGCAGTAGCACAGATACGCAGTATTTT. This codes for CASSLRLAGSSTDTQYF.